What follows describes a single T cell receptor beta chain. Which antigen it targets is not known. No qualities accompany the bases; no much larger clone lies one base away. The data derive from a study of shared clonotypes between healthy human individuals (TCRdb year 2020). Some background on the complete study: The cohort comprised two women and a few men aged 18 to 49 years. For each donor, CD4 naive and CD4 memory were each given three plates, CD8 naive was given two plates, and CD8 memory was given one plate. Between about 0.9 and 8.9 billion PBMCs per donor were obtained by leukapheresis. To estimate repertoire size and how much clonotypes are shared between individuals, the study performed deep sequencing of blood TCR repertoires from a few healthy adults. Different laboratories and diverse techniques were used to prepare libraries and sequence TCR repertoires, to increase sequencing depth and limit assay-specific biases.

Healthy HIV-negative adults with no recently reported acute infections or vaccinations were included as donors. Only Caucasian adults living in Nashville, Tennessee, USA were represented among the donors. Magnetic negative selection was used to enrich CD4+ T cells, after which naive cells were positively selected on CD45RA and the negative fraction became the memory subset. Blood was collected by leukapheresis, and PBMCs were isolated by Ficoll-Histopaque density gradient centrifugation and then cryopreserved in liquid nitrogen vapor phase. Analytical flow cytometry was used to check the purity and quantity of every magnetically sorted T cell population. Each sorted fraction had its genomic DNA isolated and then quantified by UV absorbance on a Nanodrop 2000c. What the study reported, not specific to this receptor: When four donors were compared, the shared fraction of clonotypes was around 5% for naive CD4, around 4% for naive CD8, more than 2% for memory CD4, and less than 0.5% for memory CD8. Naive subsets generally had larger estimated clonotype richness than memory subsets. Based on pairwise subsampling, the degree of clonotype sharing among donors was expected to be affected by sequencing depth. Compared with non-shared clonotypes, clonotypes shared by all four sorted-subset donors had higher generation probabilities. Even with the large sequencing depth, rarefaction of the sorted-subset datasets indicated that sequencing was incomplete. Sampling was restricted to blood, and TCR repertoires in tissues likely differ from the TCR repertoires found in blood. The genetic and exposure-history diversity represented was limited by the small number of donors.

Using the deep immunoSEQ assay, multiplex PCR amplified TCR CDR3 regions from genomic DNA. Extracted genomic DNA from each cell subset was spread evenly across all wells of several immunoSEQ 96-well plates, with each plate serving as a replicate. For sorted subsets, each replicate PCR was loaded with 200 ng genomic DNA, equivalent to roughly 30,000 T cell genomes. The purified libraries were quantified using a Qubit 3.0 fluorometer, sized with a Bioanalyzer 2100, and then quantified again using the KAPA Library Quantification kit. Each immunoSEQ 96-well plate was sequenced on its own single-read 150-cycle Illumina NextSeq 550 flow cell. In the authors' own workflow: The immunoSEQ output contained only junctional sequences without quality scores, so filtering could not match that applied to full-length reads. To assign V/J genes and CDR3, sequences were annotated against IMGT germline references using PyIR, a Python wrapper for IgBLAST v1.9. Reads with weak V/J assignments (E-value above 1e-6), missing CDR3, stop codons, out-of-frame junctions, or ambiguous translated residues were removed. A V3J clonotype was defined by an identical inferred V gene, J gene, and CDR3 amino acid sequence. To compute the percentage overlap between repertoires, the number of shared unique clonotypes was divided by the size of the smaller repertoire. Richness of each repertoire was evaluated using RTK rarefaction, the Chao1 estimator, and Recon v2.1 estimates of unobserved clonotypes. OLGA was used to compute generation probabilities for all TCRbeta clonotypes that the gDNA method yielded from a handful of donors. TCRdb took over this immuneACCESS table, retaining in-frame rearrangements with V and J assigned. Such tables are incomplete; in checked studies, under half of the missing clones stem from an unresolved V gene, and the remainder is unexplained. The V and J calls and clone size were taken over from that table, and D and trimming were inferred from the DNA. This sample has some 630,000 clones in its table, and about three quarters of those were observed once. The ten largest account for approximately 1.8% of the sample.

The CDR3 starts with the cysteine, ends with the phenylalanine, and has 12 residues. The retained sequence is limited to the CDR3, 36 bases, with the frame set at the first base. Trimmed from V: 6 bases; trimmed from J: 8 bases; junction bases lacking a gene match: 4. CDR1 and CDR2, looked up from the germline V gene, are WSHSY and SAAADI. The TCR originated in a woman under 40 in good health. The rearrangement combines TRBV10-2 with TRBJ1-2, with TRBD1 identical over 9 junction bases. Sequenced sample: memory CD4+ T cells sorted from blood. The intended sense of this specimen's cell subset or site label: CD45RA-negative fraction. The CDR3 region reads CASSGDRVGYTF. The nucleotide sequence is given as TGCGCCAGCAGCGGGGACAGGGTGGGCTACACCTTC.